This T cell receptor beta chain was found in a study of T-cell memory formation after mild COVID-19 (dated by TCRdb to the early 2020s). Regarding the complete study: TCR sequence clusters from the two donors were found to be largely donor specific. Two young, previously healthy adult volunteers made up the cohort, one male and one female. In a couple of donors, T-cell clones that expanded and contracted after mild COVID-19 were tracked by sequencing TCRalpha and TCRbeta repertoires over time.

Ficoll-Paque density gradient centrifugation was the method used to isolate PBMCs. General conclusions and limits of the study: Contracting CD4+ clones turned up mainly in the CM and EM memory subsets, whereas EMRA was where CD8+ clones were enriched. The study included only a couple of mild cases, and larger cohorts that include severe cases with pre-infection samples were judged to be necessary. Some responding clones were detected in pre-infection memory, suggesting pre-existing cross-reactive memory T cells joined the SARS-CoV-2 response. The second-wave clones that peaked on day 37 were not confirmed to be SARS-CoV-2 specific. From day 15 to 85, contracting clones showed balanced CD4/CD8 phenotypes, whereas a second wave of clones that expanded from day 15 to 37 leaned towards CD4+.

This clonotype was detected many times. The antigen it binds to is not known. The sample holds no much larger clone one base away, and base qualities are not on file. V is shortened by 5 bases, J by 7 bases, and the region joining them spans 18 bases. Counted from cysteine to phenylalanine, this CDR3 has 14 amino acids. Only the CDR3 portion is preserved as DNA: 42 bases, with reading frame beginning at the first base. According to the germline V gene, CDR1 reads SGHTA and CDR2 reads FQGNSA. Sequencing instrument: Illumina NovaSeq 6000. Using 5'RACE with constant-segment primers, TCRalpha and TCRbeta cDNA libraries were constructed, with sample barcodes and unique molecular identifiers added in the process. RNA was extracted from every sample with Trizol reagent. Amplification of the libraries took two PCR steps, and the second step added a second sample barcode plus Illumina TruSeq adapters. The libraries were sequenced on an Illumina NovaSeq using 2 x 150 bp paired-end reads. Processing in the source paper ran as follows. The reads were demultiplexed and collapsed into UMI-guided consensus sequences using migec v1.2.7. Using mixcr v2.1.11, UMI consensuses were aligned to TRA and TRB V and J templates and then assembled into clonotypes. A clonotype was counted as expanded or contracted only if both edgeR and NoisET called the change significant, with noise models trained on biological replicates. edgeR calls used a false discovery rate-adjusted p below 0.01 and a log2 fold-change threshold of 1. As an exploratory analysis of dynamics, PCA with hierarchical clustering was applied to max-normalized trajectories of the 1000 most abundant clonotypes. Separately sequenced CD4+ and CD8+ repertoires were used to assign a CD4 or CD8 phenotype to each responding clone. TCRdb redid the processing of the public reads, applying fastp at Q25 and MiXCR, and retained in-frame beta chains. For every CDR3 protein sequence, its rows merge into one entry that carries the most common genes and DNA. TCRdb's processing, not the study's, gives the V and J calls here. A total of about 57,000 distinct CDR3 sequences appear in this sample, more than 9% of them only once. The ten most abundant clones make up around 23% of the sample.

The receptor chain draws on TRBV7-2 and TRBJ2-7, with a tentative D gene TRBD2 over 6 matching bases. Sequencing was performed on PBMCs or a T cell subset sorted from them (not recorded which). The TCR was taken from a man aged 18 to 30 who had mild COVID-19 (a few samples of this study predate the infection). The sample titles of this study are shuffled in the database, so cell type and time point are left out; the donor was told from shared clones. The CDR3 region reads CASSRRDLWGEQYF. The sequence in DNA is TGTGCCAGCAGCCGGAGGGACCTCTGGGGAGAGCAGTACTTC.